One sample yielded the 10 T cell receptor beta chains listed below, sequenced in a study of blood T cell repertoires in COVID-19. Profiled with immunoSEQ multiplex PCR; TCRdb holds only in-frame clones, not every one. The table records more than 95,000 clones, about four fifths of them present only once. Sequenced input: peripheral blood. All receptors derive from a woman older than 75 with active or convalescent COVID-19.

The genes are TRBV5-8 and TRBJ2-7, with 11 bases matching TRBD2. V shed 0 bases and J 2 bases; nucleotides not matched to a gene: 1. The germline CDR1 and CDR2 sequences are SGHTS and YDEGEE. CDR3 length: 15 residues. The DNA for the CDR3 is TGTGCCAGCAGCTTGGAACTAGCGGGGGCCTACGAGCAGTACTTC. It codes for CASSLELAGAYEQYF.

The chain carries TRBV7-3 and TRBJ2-1; D might be TRBD1 (6 bases). The ends were cut back, 1 base at V and 7 bases at J, with 11 bases in the middle. Germline CDR1 reads SGHTA; CDR2 reads FQGTGA. The CDR3 totals 14 residues. Here the CDR3 reads CASSLMAGENEQFF. Written as DNA, the CDR3 is TGTGCCAGCAGCTTAATGGCAGGGGAAAATGAGCAGTTCTTC.

The chain uses TRBV3-1 (or the pseudogene TRBV3-2) and TRBJ2-2, with 11 bases lining up with TRBD2. Trimming at V came to 7 bases and at J to 4 bases, leaving 8 bases not matched to a gene. Germline values: CDR1 LGHDT, CDR2 YNNKEL (reference sequence). This CDR3 spans 16 amino acids. In nucleotides, the CDR3 is TGTGCCAGCAAGGGCCTAGCGGGAGGTCGCACCGGGGAGCTGTTTTTT. Residues: CASKGLAGGRTGELFF.

J is TRBJ1-4 and V is TRBV27, with TRBD1 matching 10 bases. Germline lookup yields CDR1 MNHEY and CDR2 SMNVEV (reference sequence). The CDR3 contains 14 residues. J gave up 4 bases and V 6 bases, and 2 bases lay outside the gene matches. The CDR3 loop reads CASRRDRGNEKLFF. As DNA, the CDR3 is TGTGCCAGCAGGAGGGACAGGGGTAATGAAAAACTGTTTTTT.

This chain links TRBV5-6 with TRBJ1-2, with a tentative D call TRBD1 (6 bases). Germline assignment: CDR1 SGHDT and CDR2 YYEEEE. The germline V and J ends were trimmed by 3 bases and 8 bases, with 14 bases remaining between them. This CDR3 region has 13 residues. The CDR3 DNA follows: TGTGCCAGCAGCTGGACAGAGGAGGCCGGCTACACCTTC. Translation: CASSWTEEAGYTF.

The chain recombines TRBV2 with TRBJ2-1; 12 positions agree with TRBD2. Losses at the gene ends were 6 bases for V and 5 bases for J; bases not matched to a gene: 11. CDR3 length: 17 residues. The germline CDR1 and CDR2 sequences are SNHLY and FYNNEI. The CDR3 nucleotides read TGTGCCAGCAGGGACTGGACTAGCGGGAAAAGGAACAATGAGCAGTTCTTC. It translates to CASRDWTSGKRNNEQFF. Full variable domain (outside the CDR3, taken from reference TRBV2 and TRBJ2-1): EPEVTQTPSHQVTQMGQEVILRCVPISNHLYFYWYRQILGQKVEFLVSFYNNEISEKSEIFDDQFSVERPDGSNFTLKIRSTKLEDSAMYFCASRDWTSGKRNNEQFFGPGTRLTVL.

The V call is TRBV7-8, the J call TRBJ1-6; 7 bases are a match to TRBD1. The CDR3 has 15 amino acids. V trimming: 2 bases; J trimming: 5 bases; junction bases outside the gene matches: 3. Germline V lookup: CDR1 SGHVS, CDR2 FQNEAQ. CDR3: CASSLIGTDNSPLHF. Written as DNA, the CDR3 is TGTGCCAGCAGCTTAATCGGGACAGATAATTCACCCCTCCACTTT.

The chain joins TRBV28 to TRBJ1-2; D is possibly TRBD1 (5 bases). The CDR3 length is 14 residues. Trimming removed 7 bases from V and 7 bases from J, with 19 bases in between. Per germline, CDR1 MDHEN and CDR2 SYDVKM. This CDR3 reads CASIIGGARGGYTF. CDR3 in DNA: TGTGCCAGCATCATAGGAGGGGCGAGGGGTGGCTACACCTTC.

V is TRBV6-1 and J is TRBJ2-1; 7 nucleotides match TRBD1. J gave up 1 base and V 3 bases, and 9 bases lay outside the gene matches. The length of the CDR3 is 17 residues. The germline V gene has CDR1 MNHNS and CDR2 SASEGT. The CDR3 loop is CASSDQWTGPSYNEQFF. CDR3 DNA sequence: TGTGCCAGCAGTGACCAATGGACAGGTCCTTCCTACAATGAGCAGTTCTTC.

DNA for the CDR3: TGCAGTGCTAGTCCTCAGGCTGGAAACACCATATATTTT. Amino acids: CSASPQAGNTIYF. V gene TRBV20-1 combines with J gene TRBJ1-3, with D uncertain. Trimming pared 3 bases from V and 2 bases from J, leaving 8 bases between. This CDR3 is built from 13 residues. Germline V gene data show CDR1 as DFQATT and CDR2 as SNEGSKA (reference sequence).